The 20 T cell receptor beta chains below come from one sample, sequenced in a study of cytomegalovirus exposure and HLA in healthy donors. The PCR used 60 Vbeta and 13 Jbeta primers. The data were produced by immunoSEQ multiplex PCR, yet TCRdb's version contains in-frame clones alone and is incomplete. The sample has 150,000 to 200,000 clones; roughly 80% are singletons. The specimen was PBMCs. These TCRs come from a man aged 45-65 years in good health and CMV-seropositive.

The chain has TRBV7-2 and TRBJ1-6; D possibly corresponds to TRBD1 (5 bases). V lost 6 bases, J lost 9 bases, and 15 bases lay in between. The germline gives CDR1 SGHTA, CDR2 FQGNSA. The CDR3 runs 14 residues. CDR3 coding DNA: TGTGCCAGCAGGGGGTCAGGGACTAGTTCACCCCTCCACTTT. As protein: CASRGSGTSSPLHF.

The chain links TRBV7-9 to TRBJ2-7, with 8 positions matching TRBD1. Per the germline V gene, CDR1 is SEHNR and CDR2 is FQNEAQ (reference sequence). With V trimmed by 5 bases and J by 2 bases, 5 bases remained unmatched. This CDR3 has 14 amino acids. The CDR3 loop reads CASSNHRGAYEQYF. In DNA form, the CDR3 reads TGTGCCAGCAGCAACCACAGGGGGGCCTACGAGCAGTACTTC.

This rearrangement joins TRBV10-1 to TRBJ1-5; TRBD1 matches at 8 bases. The CDR3 loop spans 18 amino acids. The trim removed 3 bases at V and 2 bases at J, leaving 12 bases unmatched. Germline CDR1 and CDR2: WNHNN and SYGVQD (reference sequence). CDR3 sequence reads: CASSDHDRGGIGNQPQHF. CDR3 DNA: TGCGCCAGCAGTGACCACGACAGGGGAGGTATCGGCAATCAGCCCCAGCATTTT.

The chain uses TRBV7-6 and TRBJ1-2, with 10 positions matching TRBD1. V lost 3 bases, J lost 8 bases, and 3 bases stayed unmatched. The CDR3 is made up of 13 amino acids. Germline V gene lookup returns CDR1 SGHVS and CDR2 FNYEAQ. CDR3: CASSLGQGWGYTF. The CDR3 DNA reads TGTGCCAGCAGCTTGGGACAGGGGTGGGGCTACACCTTC.

This rearrangement joins TRBV5-4 to TRBJ1-6; the D is unclear. The V end was cut by 4 bases, the J end by 0 bases, with 8 bases between. This CDR3 is built from 15 residues. CDR1 is SGHNT, CDR2 YYREEE, per germline (reference sequence). The CDR3 loop reads CASSVGSSYNSPLHF. The CDR3 nucleotides read TGTGCCAGCAGCGTGGGGAGCTCCTATAATTCACCCCTCCACTTT.

Regarding this clone: In the same sample, other DNA sequences code for this CDR3. The chain is built from TRBV9 and TRBJ2-1; 8 nucleotides align to TRBD2. The germline V gene encodes CDR1 SGDLS and CDR2 YYNGEE. Trimming removed 0 bases from V and 7 bases from J; junction bases left unmatched: 6. This CDR3 is built from 15 residues. The CDR3 nucleotides read TGTGCCAGCAGCGTAGACGGGGGGGGAGGGAATGAGCAGTTCTTC. This sequence encodes CASSVDGGGGNEQFF.

The chain links TRBV5-4 to TRBJ2-1, with 10 bases aligning to TRBD1. This CDR3 region has 16 residues. Per germline, CDR1 SGHNT and CDR2 YYREEE (reference sequence). V lost 3 bases, J lost 4 bases, and 7 bases stayed unmatched. CDR3 amino acids: CASSSSTGGSYNEQFF. CDR3 nucleotides: TGTGCCAGCAGCTCTTCGACAGGGGGCTCATACAATGAGCAGTTCTTC.

This chain joins TRBV5-4 and TRBJ2-1; TRBD1 matches at 7 bases. Trimming took 6 bases from V and 4 from J; bases not matched to a gene: 16. This CDR3 region has 17 residues. The germline V gene encodes CDR1 SGHNT and CDR2 YYREEE (reference sequence). Here the CDR3 reads CASNPNSRQGAYNEQFF. For the CDR3, the DNA is TGTGCCAGCAACCCGAACTCCCGACAGGGAGCTTACAATGAGCAGTTCTTC.

V gene TRBV10-2 combines with J gene TRBJ1-1; maybe TRBD1 (6 bases). The CDR3 loop spans 11 amino acids. The germline V and J ends were trimmed by 10 bases and 7 bases, with 13 bases remaining between them. Germline-derived CDR1 and CDR2 are WSHSY and SAAADI. Written as DNA, the CDR3 is TGCGCCACCATAACAGGGATTGAAGCTTTCTTT. It codes for CATITGIEAFF.

V is TRBV28 and J is TRBJ2-1, with TRBD2 matching over 8 bases. The CDR3 loop spans 16 amino acids. Germline V CDR1 and CDR2: MDHEN, SYDVKM. Trimming took 4 bases from V and 4 from J; bases not matched to a gene: 9. CDR3 DNA: TGTGCCAGCAGTTCCCAGCCGGGGGGGCTATACAATGAGCAGTTCTTC. Amino acids: CASSSQPGGLYNEQFF. The full variable domain, in which reference TRBV28 and TRBJ2-1 provide the parts outside the CDR3, is DVKVTQSSRYLVKRTGEKVFLECVQDMDHENMFWYRQDPGLGLRLIYFSYDVKMKEKGDIPEGYSVSREKKERFSLILESASTNQTSMYLCASSSQPGGLYNEQFFGPGTRLTVL.

In this sample, this clone turned up a few times. The V call is TRBV7-3, the J call TRBJ2-1; TRBD2 aligns across 10 bases. Germline CDR1 and CDR2: SGHTA and FQGTGA. Losses at the gene ends were 4 bases for V and 4 bases for J; bases not matched to a gene: 4. CDR3 length: 15 residues. The CDR3 region is CASSSLAGAYNEQFF. The CDR3 DNA reads TGTGCCAGCAGCTCCCTAGCGGGGGCGTACAATGAGCAGTTCTTC.

The CDR3 region is CASSIGLWTGDEKLFF. The CDR3 nucleotides read TGTGCCAGTAGTATTGGTTTGTGGACAGGGGATGAAAAACTGTTTTTT. The rearrangement uses TRBV19 and TRBJ1-4; 9 bases map to TRBD1. Germline V gene sequence: CDR1 LNHDA, CDR2 SQIVND (reference sequence). J was trimmed by 6 bases and V by 3 bases; bases with no gene match: 8. The CDR3 consists of 16 residues.

The chain links TRBV5-1 to TRBJ1-6; weak D call: TRBD1 (6 bases). The CDR3 has 16 residues. In germline, CDR1 is SGHRS, CDR2 YFSETQ. The germline V and J ends were trimmed by 4 bases and 5 bases, with 16 bases remaining between them. The DNA of the CDR3 is TGCGCCAGCAGCCCGGGACAAATTCCTCATAATTCACCCCTCCACTTT. Its protein product is CASSPGQIPHNSPLHF.

The chain is built from TRBV7-9 and TRBJ2-1, with 12 positions matching TRBD2. Germline V gene lookup returns CDR1 SEHNR and CDR2 FQNEAQ (reference sequence). Losses at the gene ends were 7 bases for V and 7 bases for J; bases not matched to a gene: 8. The CDR3 length is 15 residues. CDR3 amino acids: CASTLASGGANEQFF. For the CDR3, the DNA is TGTGCCAGCACCCTCGCTAGCGGGGGGGCTAATGAGCAGTTCTTC.

The table lists this clone with a count of one. The chain is built from TRBV7-9 and TRBJ2-1, with D perhaps matching TRBD1 (5 bases). The CDR3 extends over 15 amino acids. CDR1 is SEHNR and CDR2 is FQNEAQ in the germline V gene (reference sequence). Trimming took 1 base from V and 3 from J, leaving 10 bases between them. As DNA, the CDR3 is TGTGCCAGCAGCTTAGTTCAGGGTGGCTACAATGAGCAGTTCTTC. Protein sequence: CASSLVQGGYNEQFF.

This clone has only a few counts. The rearrangement joins TRBV5-1 to TRBJ2-5; 10 bases are shared with TRBD2. Germline trimming cut 4 bases from V and 5 bases from J; bases unmatched to any gene: 8. Looked up from germline, CDR1 is SGHRS and CDR2 is YFSETQ. This CDR3 spans 15 amino acids. For the CDR3, the DNA is TGCGCCAGCAGCGTGAGCGGGGGGGCGGATGAGACCCAGTACTTC. It encodes CASSVSGGADETQYF.

This clone has a handful of counts. The V call is TRBV2, the J call TRBJ2-6, with TRBD1 matching over 8 bases. The V gene end was trimmed by 7 bases and the J gene end by 3 bases; junction bases not matched to a gene: 8. CDR3 size: 16 residues. Germline V CDR1 and CDR2: SNHLY, FYNNEI. The CDR3 reads CASNLQGVGGANVLTF. The DNA of the CDR3 is TGTGCCAGCAACCTACAGGGGGTGGGTGGGGCCAACGTCCTGACTTTC.

This clone was seen more than once but under ten times. J is TRBJ1-2 and V is TRBV5-1; possibly TRBD1 for D (6 bases). Germline V lookup: CDR1 SGHRS, CDR2 YFSETQ. This CDR3 region has 17 residues. The V end lost 4 bases, the J end lost 4 bases, and 23 bases lay between the germline ends. CDR3 sequence reads: CASSLSGTPIFRYGYTF. DNA for the CDR3: TGCGCCAGCAGCCTCTCCGGGACACCTATCTTCCGCTATGGCTACACCTTC.

Only one count was recorded for this clone. V and J are TRBV19 and TRBJ1-5; 7 positions agree with TRBD1. J gave up 5 bases and V 7 bases, and 5 bases lay outside the gene matches. In germline, CDR1 is LNHDA, CDR2 SQIVND (reference sequence). The CDR3 loop spans 13 amino acids. CDR3 sequence reads: CASKGQSHQPQHF. The CDR3 DNA sequence: TGTGCCAGTAAGGGACAGTCACATCAGCCCCAGCATTTT.

This chain connects TRBV4-3 to TRBJ2-3; 9 bases align to TRBD1. The CDR3 extends over 18 amino acids. V lost 0 bases to trimming and J lost 2 bases; unmatched junction nucleotides: 9. Germline CDR1 is LGHNA and CDR2 is YSLEER. The CDR3 loop reads CASSQDFPGQGHTDTQYF. CDR3 in DNA: TGCGCCAGCAGCCAAGATTTTCCGGGACAGGGACACACAGATACGCAGTATTTT.